Listed below are T cell receptor beta chains from one sample, sequenced in a study of blood T cell repertoires in COVID-19. Profiling relied on immunoSEQ multiplex PCR, and the TCRdb table lists in-frame clones only, not all of them. The sample lists about 200,000 clones, approximately 87% occurring once. The sequencing input was peripheral blood. These receptors came from a man in his 60s who had recovered from COVID-19. The CDR3 runs from the conserved cysteine through the conserved F or W. D genes are given only for firm matches. Where a row states a size, it is once, few, many or the class of an expanded clone; other rows omit it.

J: TRBJ2-1; V: TRBV7-3; size: .; D: .; CDR3: CASSSDSYNEQFF; DNA: TGTGCCAGCAGCTCGGACAGCTACAATGAGCAGTTCTTC
J: TRBJ2-5; V: TRBV2; size: .; D: .; CDR3: CASSEQGGGPQYF; DNA: TGTGCCAGCAGTGAACAAGGGGGGGGGCCCCAGTACTTC
J: TRBJ2-5; V: TRBV19; size: .; D: .; CDR3: CASSIGGTSYQETQYF; DNA: TGTGCCAGTAGTATAGGCGGCACTTCGTACCAAGAGACCCAGTACTTC
J: TRBJ2-1; V: TRBV13; size: .; D: TRBD2; CDR3: CASSPPTSVGFF; DNA: TGTGCCAGCAGCCCCCCGACTAGCGTCGGGTTCTTC
J: TRBJ1-1; V: TRBV5-1; size: once; D: TRBD1; CDR3: CASSLGTGEKLNTEAFF; DNA: TGCGCCAGCAGCCTCGGGACAGGGGAGAAACTTAACACTGAAGCTTTCTTT
J: TRBJ1-6; V: TRBV7-2; size: .; D: TRBD1; CDR3: CASSVPPGQGFNSPLHF; DNA: TGTGCCAGCAGCGTACCTCCGGGACAGGGTTTTAATTCACCCCTCCACTTT
J: TRBJ1-5; V: TRBV10-1; size: .; D: .; CDR3: CASSESEGLYSNQPQHF; DNA: TGCGCCAGCAGTGAGTCGGAGGGACTGTATAGCAATCAGCCCCAGCATTTT
J: TRBJ2-3; V: TRBV3-1/TRBV3-2; size: .; D: .; CDR3: CASSQTRASTDTQYF; DNA: TGTGCCAGCAGCCAAACTAGGGCTAGCACAGATACGCAGTATTTT
J: TRBJ2-3; V: TRBV10-2; size: few; D: TRBD2; CDR3: CASSGGTSGRTDTQYF; DNA: TGCGCCAGCAGTGGAGGGACTAGCGGGAGAACAGATACGCAGTATTTT
J: TRBJ2-5; V: TRBV4-3; size: few; D: TRBD2; CDR3: CASSRRGGQETQYF; DNA: TGCGCCAGCAGCCGACGCGGGGGCCAAGAGACCCAGTACTTC
J: TRBJ2-3; V: TRBV9; size: .; D: .; CDR3: CASSGYWASTDTQYF; DNA: TGTGCCAGCAGCGGATACTGGGCTAGCACAGATACGCAGTATTTT
J: TRBJ1-5; V: TRBV19; size: .; D: .; CDR3: CASKDNLSNQPQHF; DNA: TGTGCCAGTAAGGACAACCTCAGCAATCAGCCCCAGCATTTT
J: TRBJ1-5; V: TRBV4-1; size: few; D: TRBD1; CDR3: CASSQGGQGVQPQHF; DNA: TGCGCCAGCAGCCAAGGGGGACAGGGCGTTCAGCCCCAGCATTTT
J: TRBJ1-1; V: TRBV11-2; size: few; D: TRBD1; CDR3: CASSANGQGAAEAFF; DNA: TGTGCCAGCAGCGCAAACGGACAGGGGGCAGCTGAAGCTTTCTTT
J: TRBJ1-1; V: TRBV11-2; size: .; D: .; CDR3: CASSPLSFGVHEAFF; DNA: TGTGCCAGCAGCCCCCTTAGTTTCGGAGTGCATGAAGCTTTCTTT
J: TRBJ2-1; V: TRBV2; size: .; D: TRBD1; CDR3: CASSGSGGEQFF; DNA: TGTGCCAGCAGTGGGTCAGGGGGTGAGCAGTTCTTC
J: TRBJ2-3; V: TRBV7-3; size: .; D: TRBD2; CDR3: CASSSLLAGGLDTQYF; DNA: TGTGCCAGCAGCAGCTTATTAGCGGGGGGCCTAGATACGCAGTATTTT
J: TRBJ2-7; V: TRBV7-3; size: .; D: .; CDR3: CASSPVGGYEQYF; DNA: TGTGCCAGCAGCCCCGTGGGGGGCTACGAGCAGTACTTC
J: TRBJ2-4; V: TRBV6-5; size: .; D: TRBD1; CDR3: CASRSLGQGENIQYF; DNA: TGTGCCAGCAGATCCCTTGGACAGGGGGAAAACATTCAGTACTTC
J: TRBJ2-7; V: TRBV5-1; size: .; D: .; CDR3: CASRAHSGRYEQYF; DNA: TGCGCCAGCAGAGCACACTCGGGGAGATACGAGCAGTACTTC
J: TRBJ2-3; V: TRBV28; size: .; D: .; CDR3: CASRGEGESTDTQYF; DNA: TGTGCCAGCAGAGGTGAAGGAGAAAGCACAGATACGCAGTATTTT